This T cell receptor (beta chain) stems from a study of shared clonotypes between healthy human individuals. Turning to this clone: The antigen is not known.

The CDR3 loop spans 14 amino acids. In germline, CDR1 is SEHNR, CDR2 FQNEAQ (reference sequence). V shed 1 base and J shed 5 bases, with 12 bases lying between them. Libraries were prepared by immunoSEQ multiplex PCR; TCRdb keeps only in-frame clonotypes and omits some of them. The sample contains millions of clones, over 85% of which appear only once. Study outcomes and limitations: A handful of donors held around 5% of naive CD4 clonotypes in common.

The chain recombines TRBV7-9 with TRBJ2-7; D not resolved. Sequencing was carried out using naive CD4+ T cells sorted from blood. Specified subset: CD45RA+ positively selected. The TCR comes from a man younger than 35 in good health. Here the CDR3 reads CASSLDTGIHEQYF. The CDR3 DNA follows: TGTGCCAGCAGCTTAGATACTGGGATCCACGAGCAGTACTTC.